Shown below are 2 T cell receptor beta chains from a single sample sequenced in a study of cytomegalovirus exposure and HLA in healthy donors. Both 60 Vbeta primers and 13 Jbeta primers went into the PCR. Some clones are missing from TCRdb's copy, which holds only in-frame ones; the method was immunoSEQ multiplex PCR. The sample records under 200,000 clones, roughly 80% being singletons. Input material: PBMCs. These receptors were taken from a male donor in good health and CMV-seropositive.

CDR3 DNA sequence: TGTGCCAGCAGCTTAGGGACAGGATATGGCTACACCTTC. Translation gives CASSLGTGYGYTF. V is TRBV7-2 and J is TRBJ1-2; 7 nucleotides agree with TRBD1. With 1 base clipped from V and 5 bases from J, the junction kept 1 base outside the gene matches. From germline, CDR1 is SGHTA and CDR2 FQGNSA. The CDR3 length is 13 residues.

This chain connects TRBV5-6 to TRBJ2-1; D gene ambiguous. The CDR3 totals 15 residues. Germline V lookup: CDR1 SGHDT, CDR2 YYEEEE. V was trimmed by 6 bases and J by 0 bases, leaving 13 bases between them. The CDR3 DNA is TGTGCCAGCACCGTCGTCTGGAGCTCCTACAATGAGCAGTTCTTC. Its protein product is CASTVVWSSYNEQFF.